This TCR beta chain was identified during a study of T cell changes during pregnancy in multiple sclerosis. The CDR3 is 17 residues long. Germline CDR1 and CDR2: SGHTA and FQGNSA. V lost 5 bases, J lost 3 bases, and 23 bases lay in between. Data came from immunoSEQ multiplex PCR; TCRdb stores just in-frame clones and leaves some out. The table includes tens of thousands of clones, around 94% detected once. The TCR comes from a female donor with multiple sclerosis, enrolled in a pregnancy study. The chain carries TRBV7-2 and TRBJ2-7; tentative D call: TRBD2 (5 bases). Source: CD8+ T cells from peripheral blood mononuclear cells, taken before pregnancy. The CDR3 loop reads CASSDRTPNPIYYEQYF. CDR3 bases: TGTGCCAGCAGCGATAGGACTCCGAATCCAATCTACTACGAGCAGTACTTC.